This T cell receptor beta chain was found in a study of T cell responses to AZD1222 COVID-19 vaccine. V lost 1 base and J lost 6, with 3 bases in between. CDR3 size: 12 residues. Germline CDR1 and CDR2: LGHNT and FRNRAP. In this sample, this clone turned up a few times. Distinct nucleotide sequences in the sample also encode this CDR3. The assay was immunoSEQ multiplex PCR, and TCRdb's table has in-frame clones only and misses some. The repertoire holds under 80,000 clones, with around 82% as singletons. V is TRBV12-5 and J is TRBJ2-2; D is undetermined. The sample here was peripheral blood, taken 28 days after the second AZD1222 dose. The TCR comes from an adult who received the AZD1222 COVID-19 vaccine. CDR3 amino acids: CASGLGAGELFF. In DNA form, the CDR3 reads TGTGCTAGTGGTTTGGGGGCCGGGGAGCTGTTTTTT.